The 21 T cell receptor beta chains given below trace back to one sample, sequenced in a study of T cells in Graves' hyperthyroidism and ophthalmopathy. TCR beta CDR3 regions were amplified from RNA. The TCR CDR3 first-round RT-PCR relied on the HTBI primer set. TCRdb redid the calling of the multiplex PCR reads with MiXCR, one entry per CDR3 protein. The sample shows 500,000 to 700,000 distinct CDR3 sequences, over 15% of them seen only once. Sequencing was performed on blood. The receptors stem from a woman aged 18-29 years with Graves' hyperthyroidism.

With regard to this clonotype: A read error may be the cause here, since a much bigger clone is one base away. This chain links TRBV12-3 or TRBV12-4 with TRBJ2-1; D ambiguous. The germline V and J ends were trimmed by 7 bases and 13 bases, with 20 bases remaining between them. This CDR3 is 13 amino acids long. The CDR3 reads CASKTGPSETQFF. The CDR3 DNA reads TGTGCCAGCAAAACCGGGCCCTCGGAGACCCAGTTCTTC.

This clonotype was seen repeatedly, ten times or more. CDR3 amino acids: CASSRTGGDTDTQYF. CDR3 bases: TGTGCCAGCAGCAGGACAGGGGGGGACACAGATACGCAGTATTTT. The gene calls are TRBV11-1 and TRBJ2-3; 10 nucleotides agree with TRBD1. CDR3 length: 15 residues. Trimming cost V 5 bases and J 2 bases; bases outside gene matches: 4. Germline loops: CDR1 SGHAT, CDR2 FQDESV (reference sequence).

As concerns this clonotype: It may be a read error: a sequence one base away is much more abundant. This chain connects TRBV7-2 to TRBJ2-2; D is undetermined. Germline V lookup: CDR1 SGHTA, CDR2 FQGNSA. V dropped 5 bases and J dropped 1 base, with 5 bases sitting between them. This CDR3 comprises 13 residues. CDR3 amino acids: CASSILNTGELFF. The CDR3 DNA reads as TGTGCCAGCAGCATCTTGAACACCGGGGAGCTGTTTTTT.

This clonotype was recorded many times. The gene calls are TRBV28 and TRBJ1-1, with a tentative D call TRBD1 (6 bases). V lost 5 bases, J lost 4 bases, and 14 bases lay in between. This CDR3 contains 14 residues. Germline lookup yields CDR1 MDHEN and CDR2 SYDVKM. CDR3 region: CASSPPGHFTEAFF. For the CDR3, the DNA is TGTGCCAGCAGTCCACCGGGACACTTCACTGAAGCTTTCTTT.

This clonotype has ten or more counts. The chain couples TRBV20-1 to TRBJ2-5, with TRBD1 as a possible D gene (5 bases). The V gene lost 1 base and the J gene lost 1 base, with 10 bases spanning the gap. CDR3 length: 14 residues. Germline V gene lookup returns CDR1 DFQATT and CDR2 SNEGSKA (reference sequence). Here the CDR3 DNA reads TGCAGTGCTAGAGGGGGCAGTCCCCAAGAGACCCAGTACTTC. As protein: CSARGGSPQETQYF.

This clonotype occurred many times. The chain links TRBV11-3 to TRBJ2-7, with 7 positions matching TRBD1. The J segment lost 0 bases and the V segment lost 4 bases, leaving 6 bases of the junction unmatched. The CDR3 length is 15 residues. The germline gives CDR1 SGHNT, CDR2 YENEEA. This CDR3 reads CASSSTGTVSYEQYF. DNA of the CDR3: TGTGCCAGCAGCTCGACCGGGACAGTCTCCTACGAGCAGTACTTC.

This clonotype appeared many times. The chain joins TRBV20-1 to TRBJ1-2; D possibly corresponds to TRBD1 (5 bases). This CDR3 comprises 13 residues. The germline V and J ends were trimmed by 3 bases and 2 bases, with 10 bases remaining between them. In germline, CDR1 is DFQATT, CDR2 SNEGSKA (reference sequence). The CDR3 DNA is TGCAGTGCTAGGCCAGGGCAAAACTATGGCTACACCTTC. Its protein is CSARPGQNYGYTF.

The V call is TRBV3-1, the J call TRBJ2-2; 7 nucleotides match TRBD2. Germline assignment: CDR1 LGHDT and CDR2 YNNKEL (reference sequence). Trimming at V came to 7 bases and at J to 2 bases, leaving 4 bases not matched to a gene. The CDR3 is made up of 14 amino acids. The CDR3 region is CASKSGANTGELFF. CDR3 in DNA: TGTGCCAGCAAGAGCGGGGCAAACACCGGGGAGCTGTTTTTT.

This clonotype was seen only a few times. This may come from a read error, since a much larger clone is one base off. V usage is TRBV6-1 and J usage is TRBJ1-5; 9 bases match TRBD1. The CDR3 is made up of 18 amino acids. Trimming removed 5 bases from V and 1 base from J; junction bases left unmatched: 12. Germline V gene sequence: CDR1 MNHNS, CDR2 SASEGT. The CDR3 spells CASSLRTGVVPSNQPQHF. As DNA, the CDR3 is TGTGCCAGCAGTCTCAGGACAGGGGTCGTACCGAGCAATCAGCCCCAGCATTTT.

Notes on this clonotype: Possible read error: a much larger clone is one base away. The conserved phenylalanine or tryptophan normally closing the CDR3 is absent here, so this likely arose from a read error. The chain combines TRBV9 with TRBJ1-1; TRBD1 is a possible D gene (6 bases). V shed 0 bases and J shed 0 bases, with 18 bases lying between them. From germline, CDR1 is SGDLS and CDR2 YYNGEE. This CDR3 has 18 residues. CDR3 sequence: CASSVGQSRQELNTEAFL. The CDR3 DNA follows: TGTGCCAGCAGCGTAGGTCAGTCGAGACAGGAGCTGAACACTGAAGCTTTCCTT.

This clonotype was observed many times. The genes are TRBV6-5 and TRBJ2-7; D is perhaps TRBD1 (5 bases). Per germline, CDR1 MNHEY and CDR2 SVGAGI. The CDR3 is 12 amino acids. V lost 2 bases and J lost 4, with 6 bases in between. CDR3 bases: TGTGCCAGCAGTTACAAGGGGTACGAGCAGTACTTC. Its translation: CASSYKGYEQYF.

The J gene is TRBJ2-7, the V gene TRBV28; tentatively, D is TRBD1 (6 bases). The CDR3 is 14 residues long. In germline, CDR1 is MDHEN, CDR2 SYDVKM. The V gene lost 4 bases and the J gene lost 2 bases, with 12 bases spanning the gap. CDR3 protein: CASSSLRDTYEQYF. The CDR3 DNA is TGTGCCAGCAGTTCCCTCCGGGACACCTACGAGCAGTACTTC.

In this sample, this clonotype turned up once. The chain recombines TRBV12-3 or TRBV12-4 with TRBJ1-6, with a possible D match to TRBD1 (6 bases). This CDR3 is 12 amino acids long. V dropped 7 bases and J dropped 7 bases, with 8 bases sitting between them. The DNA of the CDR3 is TGTGCCAGCAACAGGGCGAATTCACCCCTCCACTTT. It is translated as CASNRANSPLHF.

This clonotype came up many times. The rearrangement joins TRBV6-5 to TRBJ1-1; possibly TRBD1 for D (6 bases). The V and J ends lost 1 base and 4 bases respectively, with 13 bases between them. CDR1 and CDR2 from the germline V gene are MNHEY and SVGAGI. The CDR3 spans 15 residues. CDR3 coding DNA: TGTGCCAGCAGTTACTTCGCAGGGGTTGTCACTGAAGCTTTCTTT. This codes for CASSYFAGVVTEAFF.

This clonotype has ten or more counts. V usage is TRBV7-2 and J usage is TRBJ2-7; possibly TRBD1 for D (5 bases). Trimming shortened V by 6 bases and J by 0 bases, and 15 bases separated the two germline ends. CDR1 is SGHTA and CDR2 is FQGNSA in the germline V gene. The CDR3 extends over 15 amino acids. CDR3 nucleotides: TGTGCCAGCAGTCACGACAGCCCTCGCTCCTACGAGCAGTACTTC. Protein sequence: CASSHDSPRSYEQYF.

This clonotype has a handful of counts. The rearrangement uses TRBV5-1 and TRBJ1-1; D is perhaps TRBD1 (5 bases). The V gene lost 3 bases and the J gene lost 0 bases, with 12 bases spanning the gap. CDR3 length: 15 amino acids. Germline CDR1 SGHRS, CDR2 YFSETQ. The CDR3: CASSSGSGVNTEAFF. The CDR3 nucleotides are TGCGCCAGCAGCTCGGGGTCGGGGGTGAACACTGAAGCTTTCTTT. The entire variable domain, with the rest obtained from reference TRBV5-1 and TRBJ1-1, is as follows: KAGVTQTPRYLIKTRGQQVTLSCSPISGHRSVSWYQQTPGQGLQFLFEYFSETQRNKGNFPGRFSGRQFSNSRSEMNVSTLELGDSALYLCASSSGSGVNTEAFFGQGTRLTVV.

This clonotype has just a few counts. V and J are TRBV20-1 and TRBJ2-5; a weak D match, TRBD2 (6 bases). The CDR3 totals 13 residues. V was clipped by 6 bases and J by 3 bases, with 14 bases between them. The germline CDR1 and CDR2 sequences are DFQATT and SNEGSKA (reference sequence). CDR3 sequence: CSALGSGEETQYF. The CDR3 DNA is TGCAGTGCGCTCGGGAGCGGCGAAGAGACCCAGTACTTC.

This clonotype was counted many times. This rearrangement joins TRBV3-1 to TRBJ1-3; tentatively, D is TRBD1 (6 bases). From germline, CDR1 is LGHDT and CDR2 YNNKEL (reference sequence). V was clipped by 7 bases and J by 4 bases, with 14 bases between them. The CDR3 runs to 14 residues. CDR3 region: CASTLGAMGNTIYF. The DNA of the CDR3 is TGTGCCAGCACCCTGGGGGCAATGGGAAACACCATATATTTT.

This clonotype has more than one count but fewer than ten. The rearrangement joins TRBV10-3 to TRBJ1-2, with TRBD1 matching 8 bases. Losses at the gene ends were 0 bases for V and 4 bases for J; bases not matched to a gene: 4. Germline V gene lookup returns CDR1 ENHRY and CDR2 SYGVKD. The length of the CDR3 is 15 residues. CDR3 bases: TGTGCCATCAGTGAGTCGACAGGGGTTGGCTATGGCTACACCTTC. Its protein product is CAISESTGVGYGYTF.

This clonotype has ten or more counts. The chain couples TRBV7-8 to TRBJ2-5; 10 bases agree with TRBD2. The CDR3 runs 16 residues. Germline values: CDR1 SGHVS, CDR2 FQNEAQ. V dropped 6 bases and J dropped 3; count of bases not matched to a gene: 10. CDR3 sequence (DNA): TGTGCCAGCAGGGGGGTGGGGCTAGCGGGAGAAGAGACCCAGTACTTC. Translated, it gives CASRGVGLAGEETQYF.

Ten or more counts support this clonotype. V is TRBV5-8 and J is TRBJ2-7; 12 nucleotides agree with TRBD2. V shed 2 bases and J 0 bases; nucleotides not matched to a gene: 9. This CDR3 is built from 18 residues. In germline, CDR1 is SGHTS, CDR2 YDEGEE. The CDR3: CASSFSGLAGPSSYEQYF. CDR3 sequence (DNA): TGTGCCAGCAGCTTCAGCGGACTAGCGGGACCGAGCTCCTACGAGCAGTACTTC.